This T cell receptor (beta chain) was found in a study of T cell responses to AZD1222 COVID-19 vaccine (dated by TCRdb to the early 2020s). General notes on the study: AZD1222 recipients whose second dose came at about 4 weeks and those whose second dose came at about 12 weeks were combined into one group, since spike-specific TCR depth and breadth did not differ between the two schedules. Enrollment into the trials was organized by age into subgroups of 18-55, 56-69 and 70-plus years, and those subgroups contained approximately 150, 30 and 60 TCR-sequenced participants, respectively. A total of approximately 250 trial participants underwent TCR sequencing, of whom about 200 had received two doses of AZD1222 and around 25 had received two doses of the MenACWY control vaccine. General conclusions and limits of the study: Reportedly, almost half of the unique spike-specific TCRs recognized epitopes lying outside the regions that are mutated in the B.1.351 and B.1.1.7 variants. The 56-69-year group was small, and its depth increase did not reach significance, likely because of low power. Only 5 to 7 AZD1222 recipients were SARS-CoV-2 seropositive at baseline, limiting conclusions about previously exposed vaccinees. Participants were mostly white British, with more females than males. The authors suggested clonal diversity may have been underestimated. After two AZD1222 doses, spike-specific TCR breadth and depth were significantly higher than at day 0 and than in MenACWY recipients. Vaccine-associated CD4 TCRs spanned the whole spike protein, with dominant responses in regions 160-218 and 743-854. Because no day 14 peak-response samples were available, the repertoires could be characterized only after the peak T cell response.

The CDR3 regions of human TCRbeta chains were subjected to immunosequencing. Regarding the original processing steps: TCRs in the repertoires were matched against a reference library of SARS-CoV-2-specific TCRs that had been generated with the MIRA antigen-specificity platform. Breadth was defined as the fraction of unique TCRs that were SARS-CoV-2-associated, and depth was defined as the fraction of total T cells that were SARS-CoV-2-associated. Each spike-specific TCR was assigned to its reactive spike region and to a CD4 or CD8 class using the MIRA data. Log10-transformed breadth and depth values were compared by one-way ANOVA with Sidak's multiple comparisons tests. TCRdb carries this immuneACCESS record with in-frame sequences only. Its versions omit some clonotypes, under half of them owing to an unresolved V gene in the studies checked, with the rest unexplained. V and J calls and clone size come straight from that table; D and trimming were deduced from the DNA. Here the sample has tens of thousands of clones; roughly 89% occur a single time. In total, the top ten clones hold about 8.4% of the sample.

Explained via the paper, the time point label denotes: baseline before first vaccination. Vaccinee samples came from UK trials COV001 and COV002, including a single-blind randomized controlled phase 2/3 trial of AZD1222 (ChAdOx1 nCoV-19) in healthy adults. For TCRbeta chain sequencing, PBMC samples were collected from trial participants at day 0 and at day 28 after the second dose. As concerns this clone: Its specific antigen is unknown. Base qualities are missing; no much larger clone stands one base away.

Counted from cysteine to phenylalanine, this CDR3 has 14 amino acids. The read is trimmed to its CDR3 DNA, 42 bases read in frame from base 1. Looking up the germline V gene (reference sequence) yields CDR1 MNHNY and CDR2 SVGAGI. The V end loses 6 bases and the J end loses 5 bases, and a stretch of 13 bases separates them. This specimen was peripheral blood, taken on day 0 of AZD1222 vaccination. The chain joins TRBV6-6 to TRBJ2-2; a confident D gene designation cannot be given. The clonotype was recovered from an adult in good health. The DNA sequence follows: TGTGCCAGCAGGGTAGGGTCCACAACCGGGGAGCTGTTTTTT. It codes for CASRVGSTTGELFF.